This is a list of T cell receptor beta chains from one sample in a study of cytomegalovirus exposure and HLA in healthy donors. The repertoire was sequenced with immunoSEQ multiplex PCR; TCRdb's copy has only in-frame clones and lacks some. The sample has 200,000 to 250,000 clones; over 65% are singletons. Sequenced: PBMCs. The origin of the receptors is a woman younger than 30 in good health and CMV-seronegative. CDR3s include the opening cysteine and the closing phenylalanine or tryptophan. A D gene is named only where the DNA matches it firmly. The size field is filled for only some rows; it gives once, few, many or a size class.

cdr3_length	v_call	d_call	j_call	clone_size	cdr3_nt	cdr3_aa
15	TRBV28	-	TRBJ2-7	-	TGTGCCAGCAGTTCCCCAGGACAGTTACCTTACGAGCAGTACTTC	CASSSPGQLPYEQYF
16	TRBV4-2	-	TRBJ2-3	-	TGTGCCAGCAGCCAAGAGGCGACAGCGAGCACAGATACGCAGTATTTT	CASSQEATASTDTQYF
15	TRBV2	-	TRBJ2-7	-	TGTGCCAGCAGTGAAATGGAGGGATCTGACTACGAGCAGTACTTC	CASSEMEGSDYEQYF
15	TRBV2	-	TRBJ2-2	-	TGTGCCAGCAGGTTAGGGGCAGGCAACACCGGGGAGCTGTTTTTT	CASRLGAGNTGELFF
16	TRBV18	TRBD2	TRBJ2-1	-	TGTGCCAGCTCACCACCGCGGGGGGTTTCCTACAATGAGCAGTTCTTC	CASSPPRGVSYNEQFF
14	TRBV5-1	TRBD2	TRBJ2-5	-	TGCGCCAGCAGCTCCGGGACTAGAGCGGAGACCCAGTACTTC	CASSSGTRAETQYF
15	TRBV5-1	-	TRBJ2-6	-	TGCGCCAGCAGCCCGAACATAGCTGGGGCCAACGTCCTGACTTTC	CASSPNIAGANVLTF
13	TRBV7-9	-	TRBJ1-1	-	TGTGCCAGCAGCCGTAAAGGTGGCACTGAAGCTTTCTTT	CASSRKGGTEAFF
13	TRBV19	TRBD1	TRBJ1-6	-	TGTGCCAGTACGGGACAGATTAATTCACCCCTCCACTTT	CASTGQINSPLHF
14	TRBV6-5	-	TRBJ1-2	once	TGTGCCAGCAGTTACTCAGGACTTAATTATGGCTACACCTTC	CASSYSGLNYGYTF
14	TRBV14	-	TRBJ1-1	few	TGTGCCAGCAGCCAAGACCACCTCGTGGGAGAAGCTTTCTTT	CASSQDHLVGEAFF
12	TRBV30	-	TRBJ1-2	-	TGTGCCTGGAGTGAGGGCAGCTATGGCTACACCTTC	CAWSEGSYGYTF
16	TRBV7-3	-	TRBJ2-2	-	TGTGCCAGCAGCTTAAATGCCTTAGCGAACACCGGGGAGCTGTTTTTT	CASSLNALANTGELFF
15	TRBV6-1	TRBD1	TRBJ1-1	-	TGTGCCAGCAGTCTCGACCGGGACAGGGACACTGAAGCTTTCTTT	CASSLDRDRDTEAFF
14	TRBV2	-	TRBJ2-1	-	TGTGCCAGCAGCGACGGGCGAGGGGGAGATGAGCAGTTCTTC	CASSDGRGGDEQFF
13	TRBV7-3	-	TRBJ1-1	-	TGTGCCAGCAGCCCCGCGGGGGGGAGTGAAGCTTTCTTT	CASSPAGGSEAFF
14	TRBV7-8	-	TRBJ2-1	-	TGTGCCAGCAGGCCCCAACTAGGGGACAATGAGCAGTTCTTC	CASRPQLGDNEQFF
15	TRBV7-2	-	TRBJ2-7	-	TGTGCCAGCAGCAGGGCCATGTTTCGTGTCTACGAGCAGTACTTC	CASSRAMFRVYEQYF
15	TRBV11-2	-	TRBJ1-1	-	TGTGCCAGCAGCTCACTAAGAGTCAAGACCACTGAAGCTTTCTTT	CASSSLRVKTTEAFF
11	TRBV5-1	TRBD1	TRBJ1-1	-	TGCGCCAGCCTGACAGGGACTGAAGCTTTCTTT	CASLTGTEAFF
14	TRBV5-4	TRBD1	TRBJ1-6	-	TGTGCCAGCAGGACGACAGGGTATAATTCACCCCTCCACTTT	CASRTTGYNSPLHF
15	TRBV9	-	TRBJ2-1	-	TGTGCCAGCAGCCCTTGGGCGAGCGGAGGCAATGAGCAGTTCTTC	CASSPWASGGNEQFF
14	TRBV7-3	-	TRBJ2-3	-	TGTGCCAGCAGCTCGGGACTGTTCACAGATACGCAGTATTTT	CASSSGLFTDTQYF
15	TRBV28	-	TRBJ1-1	-	TGTGCCAGCAGTTTTGGGGTCCCATACTCCACTGAAGCTTTCTTT	CASSFGVPYSTEAFF
14	TRBV30	TRBD2	TRBJ2-1	-	TGTGCCTTGGCTCGGGCGGGAGGGCTCGGTGAGCAGTTCTTC	CALARAGGLGEQFF
14	TRBV18	-	TRBJ2-2	-	TGTGCCAGCTCTTTGGACAGCAACACCGGGGAGCTGTTTTTT	CASSLDSNTGELFF
16	TRBV4-1	-	TRBJ1-2	-	TGCGCCAGCAGCCAAGATTCAGGGACAACAAGGAATGGCTACACCTTC	CASSQDSGTTRNGYTF
14	TRBV6-4	-	TRBJ2-3	-	TGTGCCAGCAGTGCCGAGCTTGGCACAGATACGCAGTATTTT	CASSAELGTDTQYF
16	TRBV18	-	TRBJ1-5	-	TGTGCCAGCTCACCACCGGTTCAAGGCCGCAATCAGCCCCAGCATTTT	CASSPPVQGRNQPQHF
15	TRBV2	-	TRBJ2-1	-	TGTGCCAGCAGGATGGGCGGGGGCGGCTACAATGAGCAGTTCTTC	CASRMGGGGYNEQFF
15	TRBV27	-	TRBJ1-1	once	TGTGCCAGCAGTTTATCGGGGACGCCCGGCACTGAAGCTTTCTTT	CASSLSGTPGTEAFF
15	TRBV6-4	-	TRBJ2-7	-	TGTGCCCCCACGTTCGGGGGCCAAAAGGGGTACGAGCAGTACTTC	CAPTFGGQKGYEQYF
16	TRBV2	TRBD1	TRBJ2-3	-	TGTGCCAGCAGTGGGGGCGGGACAGGGAACACAGATACGCAGTATTTT	CASSGGGTGNTDTQYF
13	TRBV6-5	TRBD1	TRBJ1-3	-	TGTGCCAGCGCTCCCCGGGACAGGGACCCCATATATTTT	CASAPRDRDPIYF
15	TRBV9	-	TRBJ2-5	-	TGTGCCAGCAGCGTAGCGGCTCCCCGCGGGGAGACCCAGTACTTC	CASSVAAPRGETQYF
14	TRBV9	-	TRBJ2-5	-	TGTGCCAGCAGCGTAGTGGTCAGCCAAGAGACCCAGTACTTC	CASSVVVSQETQYF
13	TRBV29-1	-	TRBJ2-7	-	TGCAGCGTTGCGTCGGCCATAGGTAGGGAGCAGTACTTC	CSVASAIGREQYF
14	TRBV30	-	TRBJ1-5	-	TGTGCCTGGAGTTCGGGGGGCCGCAATCAGCCCCAGCATTTT	CAWSSGGRNQPQHF
13	TRBV6-1	TRBD1	TRBJ2-7	-	TGTGCCAGCATTGGACAGGCCAATTACGAGCAGTACTTC	CASIGQANYEQYF
14	TRBV5-6	-	TRBJ2-7	-	TGTGCCAACCCCTGGGTGGGAGGATTCTACGAGCAGTACTTC	CANPWVGGFYEQYF
15	TRBV7-3	-	TRBJ2-1	-	TGTGCCAGCAGCCCCTCCCTGGGTCCCTACAATGAGCAGTTCTTC	CASSPSLGPYNEQFF
14	TRBV2	-	TRBJ1-6	-	TGTGCCAGCAAAATAATAGGGTCGAATTCACCCCTCCACTTT	CASKIIGSNSPLHF
15	TRBV6-1	-	TRBJ1-2	few	TGTGCCAGCGTTGGGGCCGACAGAGCTAACTATGGCTACACCTTC	CASVGADRANYGYTF